This record concerns one T cell receptor (beta chain) sequence. The specificity of this receptor is unknown. No per-base quality is available; no much larger clone lies one base away. TCRbeta CDR3 regions were amplified from genomic DNA by means of the immunoSEQ Assay, a bias-controlled multiplex PCR. In the original analysis: Nucleated cell counts per sample were estimated from amplification of reference gene primers within the assay. Sequence reads were collapsed and filtered to measure the absolute abundance of every unique TCRbeta CDR3 rearrangement. For each sample, productive Simpson clonality was calculated as the square root of Simpson's diversity index over productive rearrangements. The table comes from immuneACCESS by way of TCRdb, which keeps in-frame sequences with V and J called. Part of the clones is missing from these tables; in studies checked, under half for an unresolved V gene and the rest for unknown reasons. V and J calls and clone size are copied from that table; D and trimming were computed from the DNA. In all, the sample holds over 200,000 clones, and about 85% of those were seen once. The top ten hold about 4% of the sample.

The data belong to a study of blood T cell repertoires in COVID-19 (TCRdb year 2020). For the wider study: Samples covering the acute and convalescent phases of COVID-19 were provided by collaborators in the United States, Italy and Spain. The material from the prospective study consisted of cDNA or gDNA derived from T cells, B-cell-depleted T cells, or PBMCs. Deeply sampled blood TCRbeta repertoires from subjects exposed to, actively infected with, or recovered from COVID-19 were included in the dataset. The repertoires were released in a freely available public database intended as a resource for research on the immune response to SARS-CoV-2. The samples were drawn from the first 160 participants of the ongoing ImmuneRACE study and from 1,254 subjects provided by 6 global collaborators. The sample metadata nearly always contained a de-identified subject ID, COVID-19 status, age in years and sex. Where HLA class I and class II types were available, the types were taken from metadata supplied by the sample provider, not from assay-based typing. Study-wide conclusions, independent of this receptor: How much clinical and demographic metadata was included differed by source and by participant, and the metadata was provided uncurated.

Trimming takes 6 bases off V and 5 bases off J; junction bases not matched to a gene: 7. From the germline V gene, CDR1 is SNHLY and CDR2 is FYNNEI. Inclusive of the bounding cysteine and phenylalanine, the CDR3 is 14 residues long. Just CDR3 DNA is preserved here, 42 bases in frame from base 1. A second Seattle source provided samples from volunteer blood donors who had recovered from COVID-19. The collaborating institutions used their own protocols to collect whole blood in K2EDTA tubes. For TCRbeta analysis, collaborators shipped samples in one of three forms: frozen whole blood, isolated PBMCs, or DNA extracted from either of those sample types.

The receptor was isolated from a man between 60 and 70 years old who had recovered from COVID-19. The material sequenced was peripheral blood. The rearranged chain carries TRBV2 and TRBJ2-5, with 9 bases aligning to TRBD1. Read as DNA, the sequence is TGTGCCAGCAGGGGGACAGGGTTGACGGAGACCCAGTACTTC. This sequence encodes CASRGTGLTETQYF.